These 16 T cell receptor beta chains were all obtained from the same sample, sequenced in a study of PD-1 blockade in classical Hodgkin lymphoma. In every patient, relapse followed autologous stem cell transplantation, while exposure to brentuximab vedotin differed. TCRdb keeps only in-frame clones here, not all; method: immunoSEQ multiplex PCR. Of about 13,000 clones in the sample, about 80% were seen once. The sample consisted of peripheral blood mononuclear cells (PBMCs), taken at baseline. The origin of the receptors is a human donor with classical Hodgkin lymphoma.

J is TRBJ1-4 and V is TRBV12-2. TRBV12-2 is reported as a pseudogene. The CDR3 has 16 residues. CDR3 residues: CASRLVGPSTNEKLFF. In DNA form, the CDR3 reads TGTGCAAGTCGCTTAGTTGGACCCTCAACTAATGAAAAACTGTTTTTT.

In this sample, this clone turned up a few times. CDR3: CASSSTGWSGTQYF. In nucleotides, the CDR3 is TGTGCCAGCAGCTCGACGGGGTGGTCCGGGACCCAGTACTTC. This chain links TRBV7-8 with TRBJ2-5; maybe TRBD2 (5 bases). The V gene's germline CDR1 is SGHVS and CDR2 FQNEAQ. CDR3 size: 14 residues. Trimming left V 4 bases short and J 7 bases short, with 16 bases between. The whole variable domain, filled in from reference TRBV7-8 and TRBJ2-5, reads GAGVSQSPRYKVAKRGQDVALRCDPISGHVSLFWYQQALGQGPEFLTYFQNEAQLDKSGLPSDRFFAERPEGSVSTLKIQRTQQEDSAVYLCASSSTGWSGTQYFGPGTRLLVL.

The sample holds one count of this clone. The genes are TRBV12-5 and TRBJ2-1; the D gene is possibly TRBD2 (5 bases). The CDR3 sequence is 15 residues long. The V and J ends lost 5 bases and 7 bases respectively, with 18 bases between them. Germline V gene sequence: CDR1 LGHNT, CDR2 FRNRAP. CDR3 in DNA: TGTGCTAGTGGTCGTCATCATCCGCGGGCGAATGAGCAGTTCTTC. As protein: CASGRHHPRANEQFF.

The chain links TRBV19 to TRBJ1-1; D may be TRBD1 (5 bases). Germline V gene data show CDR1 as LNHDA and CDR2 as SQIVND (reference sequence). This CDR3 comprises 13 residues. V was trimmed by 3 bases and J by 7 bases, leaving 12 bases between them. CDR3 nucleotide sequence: TGTGCCAGTAGTATTCAGGGTAAGGGTGAAGCTTTCTTT. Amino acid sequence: CASSIQGKGEAFF.

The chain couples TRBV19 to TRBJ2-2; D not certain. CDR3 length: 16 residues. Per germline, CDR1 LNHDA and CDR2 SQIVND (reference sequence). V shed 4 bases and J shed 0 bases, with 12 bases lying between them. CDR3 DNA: TGTGCCAGTAGTAGTTCGTCAGTCGCGAACACCGGGGAGCTGTTTTTT. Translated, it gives CASSSSSVANTGELFF.

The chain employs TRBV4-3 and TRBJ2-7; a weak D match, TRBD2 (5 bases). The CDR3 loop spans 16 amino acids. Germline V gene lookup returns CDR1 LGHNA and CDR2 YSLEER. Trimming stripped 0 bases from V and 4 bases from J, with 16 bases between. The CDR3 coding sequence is TGCGCCAGCAGCCAAGATACGTTGATAGCGAGTTACGAGCAGTACTTC. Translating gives CASSQDTLIASYEQYF.

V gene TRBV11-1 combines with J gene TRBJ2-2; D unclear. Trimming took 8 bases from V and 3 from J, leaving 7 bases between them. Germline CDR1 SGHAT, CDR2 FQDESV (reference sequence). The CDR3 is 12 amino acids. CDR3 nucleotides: TGTGCCAGCGGGCTGGACACCGGGGAGCTGTTTTTT. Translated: CASGLDTGELFF.

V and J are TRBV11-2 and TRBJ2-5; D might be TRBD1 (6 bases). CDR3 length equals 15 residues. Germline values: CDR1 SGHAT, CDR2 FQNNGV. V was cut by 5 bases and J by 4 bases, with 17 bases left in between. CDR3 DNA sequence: TGTGCCAGCAGCCTAAGGGGGAGTCAGGGAGAGACCCAGTACTTC. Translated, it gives CASSLRGSQGETQYF. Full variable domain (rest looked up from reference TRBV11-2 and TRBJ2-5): EAGVAQSPRYKIIEKRQSVAFWCNPISGHATLYWYQQILGQGPKLLIQFQNNGVVDDSQLPKDRFSAERLKGVDSTLKIQPAKLEDSAVYLCASSLRGSQGETQYFGPGTRLLVL.

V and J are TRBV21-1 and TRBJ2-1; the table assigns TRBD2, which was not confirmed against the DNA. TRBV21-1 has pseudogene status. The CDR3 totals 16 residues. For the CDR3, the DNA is TGTGCCAGCACTCGGGTGAGGCGGGCTCAGAAAAATGAGCAGTTCTTC. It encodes CASTRVRRAQKNEQFF.

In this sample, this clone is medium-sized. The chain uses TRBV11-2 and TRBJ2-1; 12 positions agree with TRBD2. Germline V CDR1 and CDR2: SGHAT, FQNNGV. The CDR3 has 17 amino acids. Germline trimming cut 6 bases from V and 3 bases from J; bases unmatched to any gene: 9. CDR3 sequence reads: CASRLPWTSGNYNEQFF. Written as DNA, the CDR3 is TGTGCCAGCAGACTACCATGGACTAGCGGGAACTACAATGAGCAGTTCTTC.

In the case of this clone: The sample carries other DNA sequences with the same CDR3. CDR3 nucleotides: TGTGCCAGCACCCAGGGACAGTCGAGCGAAAAACTGTTTTTT. Residues: CASTQGQSSEKLFF. The V call is TRBV2, the J call TRBJ1-4; TRBD1 matches at 7 bases. This CDR3 spans 14 amino acids. CDR1 SNHLY and CDR2 FYNNEI come from the germline V gene. The ends lost 7 bases at V and 8 bases at J; junction bases unmatched: 10.

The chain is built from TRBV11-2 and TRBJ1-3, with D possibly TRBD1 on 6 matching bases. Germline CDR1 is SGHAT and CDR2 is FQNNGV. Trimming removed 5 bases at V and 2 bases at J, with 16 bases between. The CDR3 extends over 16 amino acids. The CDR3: CASSRTSGQPGNTIYF. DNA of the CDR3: TGTGCCAGCAGCCGGACCTCCGGACAGCCTGGAAACACCATATATTTT.

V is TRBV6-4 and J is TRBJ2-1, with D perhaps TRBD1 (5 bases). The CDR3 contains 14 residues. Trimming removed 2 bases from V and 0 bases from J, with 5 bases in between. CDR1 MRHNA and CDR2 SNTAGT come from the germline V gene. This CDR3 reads CASSDDSSYNEQFF. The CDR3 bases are TGTGCCAGCAGTGACGACAGCTCCTACAATGAGCAGTTCTTC.

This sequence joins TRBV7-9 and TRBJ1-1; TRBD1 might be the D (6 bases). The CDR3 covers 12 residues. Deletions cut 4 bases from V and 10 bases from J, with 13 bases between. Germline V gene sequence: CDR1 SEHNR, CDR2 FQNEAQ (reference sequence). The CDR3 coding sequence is TGTGCCAGCAGCTGGGACACCTGGGGAGCTTTCTTT. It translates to CASSWDTWGAFF.

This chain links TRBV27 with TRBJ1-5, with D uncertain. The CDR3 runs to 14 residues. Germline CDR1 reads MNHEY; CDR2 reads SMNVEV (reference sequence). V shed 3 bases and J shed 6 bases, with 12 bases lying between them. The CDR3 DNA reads TGTGCCAGCAGTTTCTCCGGGTCTATTCAGCCCCAGCATTTT. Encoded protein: CASSFSGSIQPQHF.

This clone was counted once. CDR3 sequence: CASSLDKEGKKLFF. DNA of the CDR3: TGTGCCAGCAGCTTAGATAAAGAGGGTAAAAAACTGTTTTTT. The J gene is TRBJ1-4, the V gene TRBV7-9; no definite D call. With 1 base removed from V and 9 bases from J, the gap between germline ends came to 12 bases. Germline assignment: CDR1 SEHNR and CDR2 FQNEAQ (reference sequence). The CDR3 totals 14 residues.